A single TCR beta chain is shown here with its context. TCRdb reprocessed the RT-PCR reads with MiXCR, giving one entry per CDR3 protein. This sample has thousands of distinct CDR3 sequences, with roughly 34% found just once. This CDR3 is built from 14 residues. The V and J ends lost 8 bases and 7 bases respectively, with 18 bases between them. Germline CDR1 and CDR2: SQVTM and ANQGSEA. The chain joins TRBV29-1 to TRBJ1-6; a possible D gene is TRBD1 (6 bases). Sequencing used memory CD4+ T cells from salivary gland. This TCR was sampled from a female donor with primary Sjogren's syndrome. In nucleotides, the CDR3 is TGCAGCTCTCCCCAGGGGTCCGACAATTCACCCCTCCACTTT. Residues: CSSPQGSDNSPLHF.